The entry below gives a single TCR beta chain sequence along with its context. The antigen is undetermined. The identical CDR3 is also encoded by other nucleotide sequences in the sample. The sample originates from a study of cytomegalovirus exposure and HLA in healthy donors. Study-level findings and limits: Another analysis was done later, and it associated approximately 17,000 TCR beta sequences with HLA alleles at 0.05 false discovery rate.

Germline loops: CDR1 MRHNA, CDR2 SNTAGT. The CDR3 length is 17 residues. V was trimmed by 0 bases and J by 0 bases, leaving 12 bases between them. PCR was performed using 60 Vbeta and 13 Jbeta primers. Profiled with immunoSEQ multiplex PCR; TCRdb holds only in-frame clones, not every one. Its listing shows 150,000 to 200,000 clones. This chain uses TRBV6-4 with TRBJ2-1, with TRBD2 as a possible D gene (6 bases). Sequencing used PBMCs. The clonotype comes from a man aged 30-40 years in good health and CMV-seronegative. The CDR3 spells CASSDSLAISSYNEQFF. The CDR3 nucleotides read TGTGCCAGCAGTGACTCTCTAGCGATAAGCTCCTACAATGAGCAGTTCTTC.